This is a list of T cell receptor beta chains from one sample in a study of blood T cell repertoires in COVID-19. The data were produced by immunoSEQ multiplex PCR, yet TCRdb's version contains in-frame clones alone and is incomplete. The sample includes hundreds of thousands of clones, around 86% of them seen just once. Sequencing input: peripheral blood. The receptors derive from a human donor in a cohort sampled during active COVID-19. The CDR3 runs from the conserved cysteine through the conserved F or W. The D gene is left open where the match is weak. A clone size is listed for some rows: how often the clone was seen (once, few, many), or a class if it is expanded.

j_call | d_call | cdr3_length | v_call | clone_size | cdr3_nt | cdr3_aa
TRBJ2-5 | NA | 15 | TRBV29-1 | NA | TGCAGCTCGTTGTGGGCCCGGGTGGGAGAGGAGACCCAGTACTTC | CSSLWARVGEETQYF
TRBJ1-1 | TRBD1 | 14 | TRBV7-2 | NA | TGTGCCAGCAGCTTCAACAGGGGTACCACTGAAGCTTTCTTT | CASSFNRGTTEAFF
TRBJ2-7 | NA | 13 | TRBV18 | NA | TGTGCCAGCTCACCGGCAGGTCCCTACGAGCAGTACTTC | CASSPAGPYEQYF
TRBJ2-1 | TRBD1 | 15 | TRBV18 | NA | TGTGCCAGCTCACCTAGAGGGACAGCCAGGAATGAGCAGTTCTTC | CASSPRGTARNEQFF
TRBJ2-3 | NA | 13 | TRBV6-6 | NA | TGTGCCAGCAGGGGGGCCGGGTCGGATACGCAGTATTTT | CASRGAGSDTQYF
TRBJ1-1 | NA | 11 | TRBV28 | NA | TGTGCCAGCAGCCCCCTCACTGAAGCTTTCTTT | CASSPLTEAFF
TRBJ2-2 | TRBD2 | 16 | TRBV24-1 | NA | TGTGCCACCAGTGATGCTCCGGGACTAGAAACCGGGGAGCTGTTTTTT | CATSDAPGLETGELFF
TRBJ2-2 | NA | 15 | TRBV19 | few | TGTGCCAGTAGTATCCAAGGGAGGAGGGCCGGGGAGCTGTTTTTT | CASSIQGRRAGELFF
TRBJ1-4 | TRBD1 | 17 | TRBV4-2 | NA | TGTGCCAGCAGCCCAGGGGGGCAGGGGGTAACTAATGAAAAACTGTTTTTT | CASSPGGQGVTNEKLFF
TRBJ2-1 | TRBD2 | 16 | TRBV5-8 | NA | TGTGCCAGTCCTGCTGGTTGGGGGAGGGCCGAGAATGAGCAGTTCTTC | CASPAGWGRAENEQFF
TRBJ1-1 | NA | 11 | TRBV24-1 | NA | TGTGCCACCAGTGATCAGGGGCGAGCTTTCTTT | CATSDQGRAFF
TRBJ1-5 | NA | 16 | TRBV11-2 | NA | TGTGCCAGCAGCTCCTCGACAGGCTCCTTCAATCAGCCCCAGCATTTT | CASSSSTGSFNQPQHF
TRBJ2-1 | TRBD2 | 17 | TRBV13 | once | TGTGCCAGCAGCTCAGTCCCCCCCGGACTAGCGACGGGGGAGCAGTTCTTC | CASSSVPPGLATGEQFF
TRBJ1-2 | NA | 16 | TRBV7-9 | NA | TGTGCCAGCAGCTTAGACCTGGACATACCTTCCTATGGCTACACCTTC | CASSLDLDIPSYGYTF
TRBJ2-2 | NA | 16 | TRBV5-1 | NA | TGCGCCAGCAGCTTGGGGCAGGTGGGGAACACCGGGGAGCTGTTTTTT | CASSLGQVGNTGELFF
TRBJ2-1 | TRBD2 | 15 | TRBV6-5 | NA | TGTGCCAGCAGTTCACTAGCGGGAGGAGACAATGAGCAGTTCTTC | CASSSLAGGDNEQFF
TRBJ2-2 | TRBD2 | 16 | TRBV19 | NA | TGTGCCAGTAGTATTTTCGGCGGGAGGTTCCCCGGGGAGCTGTTTTTT | CASSIFGGRFPGELFF
TRBJ2-1 | TRBD2 | 18 | TRBV27 | NA | TGTGCCAGCAGCCGCCGGGGGGGAGCGGGAGGATCCTACAATGAGCAGTTCTTC | CASSRRGGAGGSYNEQFF
TRBJ2-7 | TRBD2 | 17 | TRBV7-2 | NA | TGTGCCAGCAGCCCCGCCGGGCTAGCGGGAAACTCCTACGAGCAGTACTTC | CASSPAGLAGNSYEQYF
TRBJ2-3 | TRBD2 | 15 | TRBV5-1 | few | TGCGCCAGCAGCTTACTAGCGGGACGGACAGATACGCAGTATTTT | CASSLLAGRTDTQYF
TRBJ2-5 | TRBD1 | 15 | TRBV28 | NA | TGTGCCAGCAGGGGGGACAGGGGAGGAGGGGAGACCCAGTACTTC | CASRGDRGGGETQYF
TRBJ2-6 | TRBD1 | 16 | TRBV19 | NA | TGTGCCAGTAGGGACAGGCTGGGCTCTGGGGCCAACGTCCTGACTTTC | CASRDRLGSGANVLTF
TRBJ2-7 | NA | 17 | TRBV27 | NA | TGTGCCAGCAGTTCGCCGAGACCCGGGGTCTCCTCCTACGAGCAGTACTTC | CASSSPRPGVSSYEQYF
TRBJ2-3 | TRBD2 | 13 | TRBV27 | NA | TGTGCCACCCTAGCGGGAGACACAGATACGCAGTATTTT | CATLAGDTDTQYF
TRBJ1-1 | NA | 14 | TRBV19 | NA | TGTGCCAGTAGTAGCCTTACAGGGAATGCTGAAGCTTTCTTT | CASSSLTGNAEAFF
TRBJ2-1 | NA | 15 | TRBV5-1 | NA | TGCGCCAGCAGCTTGGCCCCCTCTAGCGCGGATGAGCAGTTCTTC | CASSLAPSSADEQFF
TRBJ2-6 | NA | 16 | TRBV7-2 | NA | TGTGCCAGCAGCGCCACCTGGGGGGCTGGGGCCAACGTCCTGACTTTC | CASSATWGAGANVLTF
TRBJ1-3 | NA | 15 | TRBV4-1 | once | TGCGCCAGCAGCCAAGAAGGGGTATCTCGAAACACCATATATTTT | CASSQEGVSRNTIYF
TRBJ1-2 | TRBD1 | 16 | TRBV5-1 | few | TGCGCCAGCAGCTTGAGCTCTTCGGGGACAGGGGGTGGCTACACCTTC | CASSLSSSGTGGGYTF
TRBJ2-3 | TRBD2 | 18 | TRBV10-3 | NA | TGTGCCATCAGACGGGAGGGCCGCATCGTTACTAGCACAGATACGCAGTATTTT | CAIRREGRIVTSTDTQYF
TRBJ1-2 | NA | 11 | TRBV19 | NA | TGTGCCAGTAGTGTCGCTAGTGGCTACACCTTC | CASSVASGYTF
TRBJ2-7 | TRBD2 | 15 | TRBV3-1/TRBV3-2 | NA | TGTGCCAGCAGCCAAGCTCCCGGGACTAGCTACGAGCAGTACTTC | CASSQAPGTSYEQYF
TRBJ1-2 | TRBD1 | 14 | TRBV7-8 | NA | TGTGCCAGCAGCTCTTCCGGGACAGGGTATGGCTACACCTTC | CASSSSGTGYGYTF
TRBJ2-1 | TRBD2 | 16 | TRBV14 | NA | TGTGCCAGCAGCCAAGATAAGGGACTACGGAACAATGAGCAGTTCTTC | CASSQDKGLRNNEQFF
TRBJ2-5 | TRBD1 | 14 | TRBV15 | NA | TGTGCCACCAGCAGGCCTACAGGGGACGAGACCCAGTACTTC | CATSRPTGDETQYF
TRBJ2-2 | NA | 18 | TRBV18 | NA | TGTGCCAGCTCACCCCCGAACCCAGGCCTCGTTGGCACCGGGGAGCTGTTTTTT | CASSPPNPGLVGTGELFF
TRBJ2-5 | TRBD2 | 18 | TRBV6-6 | few | TGTGCCAGCAGTCAAACCGCCTTAGTAGCGGGAGTAGGGGGGACCCAGTACTTC | CASSQTALVAGVGGTQYF
TRBJ1-2 | NA | 15 | TRBV13 | NA | TGTGCCAGCAGCGGAAGGACGGGAACTAACTATGGCTACACCTTC | CASSGRTGTNYGYTF
TRBJ1-5 | NA | 12 | TRBV19 | few | TGTGCCAGTAACGGAGGCAATCAGCCCCAGCATTTT | CASNGGNQPQHF
TRBJ2-7 | NA | 13 | TRBV7-9 | NA | TGTGCCAGCAGTATAGCTAGTTTTTACGAGCAGTACTTC | CASSIASFYEQYF
TRBJ1-6 | NA | 15 | TRBV28 | NA | TGTGCCACCCTATCGGGGGGTCTGAGGAATTCACCCCTCCACTTT | CATLSGGLRNSPLHF
TRBJ2-2 | TRBD1 | 17 | TRBV9 | NA | TGTGCCAGCAGCTTGACAGGGACCCCCTCGAACACCGGGGAGCTGTTTTTT | CASSLTGTPSNTGELFF
TRBJ2-1 | NA | 14 | TRBV9 | NA | TGTGCCAGCAGCGTTCAAGGAGGTCCTTATGAGCAGTTCTTC | CASSVQGGPYEQFF
TRBJ1-4 | TRBD1 | 16 | TRBV28 | NA | TGTGCCAGCAGTTGGGGGACAGACCCCCCTGGGGAAAAACTGTTTTTT | CASSWGTDPPGEKLFF
TRBJ2-7 | TRBD1 | 16 | TRBV28 | NA | TGTGCCAGCAGTTTTCCCGCGAGGGGGCAAGTTCGGGAGCAGTACTTC | CASSFPARGQVREQYF
TRBJ2-2 | TRBD1 | 15 | TRBV28 | NA | TGTGCCAGCAGCTCCTCCCAGGGGGACACCGGGGAGCTGTTTTTT | CASSSSQGDTGELFF
TRBJ2-4 | NA | 14 | TRBV28 | few | TGTGCCAGCACCCCAGGACAGGAAGGGGGGATTCAGTACTTC | CASTPGQEGGIQYF
TRBJ2-7 | TRBD2 | 19 | TRBV7-9 | once | TGTGCCAGCAGCTTTGGACTAGCGGGAGGCGTTGGGTCCCTTTACGAGCAGTACTTC | CASSFGLAGGVGSLYEQYF
TRBJ2-2 | NA | 14 | TRBV11-2 | NA | TGTGCCAGCAGCTCTGCGACAATCAGCGGGGAGCTGTTTTTT | CASSSATISGELFF
TRBJ2-4 | NA | 13 | TRBV28 | NA | TGTGCCAGCAGTTTATTAAGCACAGACATTCAGTACTTC | CASSLLSTDIQYF